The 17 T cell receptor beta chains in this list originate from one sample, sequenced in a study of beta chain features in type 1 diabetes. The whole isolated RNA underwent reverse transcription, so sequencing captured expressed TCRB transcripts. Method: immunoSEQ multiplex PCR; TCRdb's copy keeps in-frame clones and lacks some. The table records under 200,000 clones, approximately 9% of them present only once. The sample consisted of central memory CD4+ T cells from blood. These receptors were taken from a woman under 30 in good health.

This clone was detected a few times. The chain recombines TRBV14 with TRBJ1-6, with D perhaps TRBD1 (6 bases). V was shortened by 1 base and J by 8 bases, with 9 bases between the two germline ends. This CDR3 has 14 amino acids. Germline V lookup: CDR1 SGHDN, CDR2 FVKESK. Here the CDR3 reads CASSQVTGHSPLHF. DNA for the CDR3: TGTGCCAGCAGCCAAGTTACAGGGCATTCACCCCTCCACTTT.

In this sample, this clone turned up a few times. In DNA, the CDR3 is TGTGCCAGCAGCCCAGACAGGGTTGGGGGCTATGGCTACACCTTC. Encoded protein: CASSPDRVGGYGYTF. The chain is built from TRBV5-4 and TRBJ1-2; 7 bases are shared with TRBD1. CDR1 is SGHNT, CDR2 YYREEE, per germline (reference sequence). The CDR3 runs 15 residues. V was pared by 4 bases and J by 4 bases, with 10 bases of the junction left unmatched.

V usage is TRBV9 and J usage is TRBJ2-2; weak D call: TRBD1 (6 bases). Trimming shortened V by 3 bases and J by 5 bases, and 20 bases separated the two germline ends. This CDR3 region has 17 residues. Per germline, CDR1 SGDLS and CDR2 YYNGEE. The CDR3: CASSASTGQLGTGELFF. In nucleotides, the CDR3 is TGTGCCAGCAGCGCATCCACGGGACAATTGGGTACCGGGGAGCTGTTTTTT.

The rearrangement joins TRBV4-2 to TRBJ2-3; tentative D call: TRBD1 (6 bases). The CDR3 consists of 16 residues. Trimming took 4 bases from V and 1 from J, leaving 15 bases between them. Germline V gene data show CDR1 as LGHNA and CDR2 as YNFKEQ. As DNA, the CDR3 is TGTGCCAGCAGCCGCTACGAAGGGGGAGGCACAGATACGCAGTATTTT. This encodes CASSRYEGGGTDTQYF.

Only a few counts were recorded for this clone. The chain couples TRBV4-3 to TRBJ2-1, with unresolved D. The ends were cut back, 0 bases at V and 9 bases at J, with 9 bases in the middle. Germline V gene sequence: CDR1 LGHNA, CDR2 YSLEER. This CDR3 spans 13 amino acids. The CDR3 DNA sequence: TGCGCCAGCAGCCAAGATGGTACGGTTGAGCAGTTCTTC. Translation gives CASSQDGTVEQFF.

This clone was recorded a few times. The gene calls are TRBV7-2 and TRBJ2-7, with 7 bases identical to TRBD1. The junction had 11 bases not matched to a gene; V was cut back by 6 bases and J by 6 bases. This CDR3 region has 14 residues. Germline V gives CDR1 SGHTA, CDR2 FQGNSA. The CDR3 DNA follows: TGTGCCAGCAGTTATATGGACAGGTCTCCCGAGCAGTACTTC. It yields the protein CASSYMDRSPEQYF.

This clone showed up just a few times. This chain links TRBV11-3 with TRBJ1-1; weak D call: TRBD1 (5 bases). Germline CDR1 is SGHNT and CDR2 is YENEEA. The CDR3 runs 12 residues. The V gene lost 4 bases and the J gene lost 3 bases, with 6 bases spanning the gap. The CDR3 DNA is TGTGCCAGCAGCTGGGGGGACACTGAAGCTTTCTTT. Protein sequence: CASSWGDTEAFF.

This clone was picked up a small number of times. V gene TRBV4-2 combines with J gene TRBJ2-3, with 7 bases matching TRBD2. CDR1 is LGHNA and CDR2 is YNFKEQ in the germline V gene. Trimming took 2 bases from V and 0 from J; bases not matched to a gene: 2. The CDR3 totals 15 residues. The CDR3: CASSQHSGSTDTQYF. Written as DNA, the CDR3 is TGTGCCAGCAGCCAACATAGCGGGAGCACAGATACGCAGTATTTT.

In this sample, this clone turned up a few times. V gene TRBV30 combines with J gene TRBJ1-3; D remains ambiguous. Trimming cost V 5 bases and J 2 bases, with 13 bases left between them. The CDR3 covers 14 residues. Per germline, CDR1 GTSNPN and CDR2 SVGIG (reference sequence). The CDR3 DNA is TGTGCCTGGCAGGTCAAGAGTACTGGAAACACCATATATTTT. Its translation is CAWQVKSTGNTIYF.

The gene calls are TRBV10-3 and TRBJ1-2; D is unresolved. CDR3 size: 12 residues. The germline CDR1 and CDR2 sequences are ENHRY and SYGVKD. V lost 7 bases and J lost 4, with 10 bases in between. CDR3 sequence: CAIKATAYGYTF. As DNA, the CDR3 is TGTGCCATCAAGGCGACTGCCTATGGCTACACCTTC.

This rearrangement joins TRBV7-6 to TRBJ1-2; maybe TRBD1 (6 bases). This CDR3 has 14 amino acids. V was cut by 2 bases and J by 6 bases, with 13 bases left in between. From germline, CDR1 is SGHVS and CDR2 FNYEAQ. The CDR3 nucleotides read TGTGCCAGCAGCTTAACTGGACAGCGGCATGGCTACACCTTC. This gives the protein CASSLTGQRHGYTF.

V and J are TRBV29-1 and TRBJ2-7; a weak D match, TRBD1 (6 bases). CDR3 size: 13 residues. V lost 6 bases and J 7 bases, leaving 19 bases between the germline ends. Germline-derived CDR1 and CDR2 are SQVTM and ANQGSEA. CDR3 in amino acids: CSVSRDRPPEQYF. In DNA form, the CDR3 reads TGCAGCGTGAGCCGAGACAGGCCGCCGGAGCAGTACTTC.

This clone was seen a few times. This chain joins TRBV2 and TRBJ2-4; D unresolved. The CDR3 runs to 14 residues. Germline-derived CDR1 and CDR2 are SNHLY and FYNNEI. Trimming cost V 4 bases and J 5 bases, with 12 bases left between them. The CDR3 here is CASSVQPGENIQYF. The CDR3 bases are TGTGCCAGCAGTGTCCAGCCGGGTGAAAACATTCAGTACTTC.

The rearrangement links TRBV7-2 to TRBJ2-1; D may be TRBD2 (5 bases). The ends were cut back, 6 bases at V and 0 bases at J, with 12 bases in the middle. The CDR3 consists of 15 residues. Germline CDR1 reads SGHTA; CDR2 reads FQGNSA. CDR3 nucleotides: TGTGCCAGCAGAGCAAGCGGCAACTCCTACAATGAGCAGTTCTTC. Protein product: CASRASGNSYNEQFF. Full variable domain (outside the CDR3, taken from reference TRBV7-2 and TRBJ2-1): GAGVSQSPSNKVTEKGKDVELRCDPISGHTALYWYRQSLGQGLEFLIYFQGNSAPDKSGLPSDRFSAERTGGSVSTLTIQRTQQEDSAVYLCASRASGNSYNEQFFGPGTRLTVL.

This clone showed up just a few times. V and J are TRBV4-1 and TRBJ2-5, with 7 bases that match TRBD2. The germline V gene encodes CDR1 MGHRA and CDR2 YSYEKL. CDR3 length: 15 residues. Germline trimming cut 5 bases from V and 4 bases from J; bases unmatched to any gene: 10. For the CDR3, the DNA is TGCGCCAGCAGCTATGAGACTTTAGCGGGAGAGACCCAGTACTTC. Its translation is CASSYETLAGETQYF.

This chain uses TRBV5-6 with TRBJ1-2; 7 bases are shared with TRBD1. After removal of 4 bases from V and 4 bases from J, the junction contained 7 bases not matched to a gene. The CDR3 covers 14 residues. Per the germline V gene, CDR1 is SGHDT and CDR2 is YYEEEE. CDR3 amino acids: CASSGGQAVYGYTF. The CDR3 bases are TGTGCCAGCAGCGGTGGACAGGCCGTCTATGGCTACACCTTC.

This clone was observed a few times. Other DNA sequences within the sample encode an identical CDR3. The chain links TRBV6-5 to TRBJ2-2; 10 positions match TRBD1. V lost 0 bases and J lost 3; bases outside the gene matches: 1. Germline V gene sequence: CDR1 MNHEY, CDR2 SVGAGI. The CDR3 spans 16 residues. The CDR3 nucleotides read TGTGCCAGCAGTTACTCCGGGACAGGGGACACCGGGGAGCTGTTTTTT. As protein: CASSYSGTGDTGELFF.